A selection of T cell receptor beta chains follows, all from one sample in a study of vaccination and CD4 T cells after COVID-19. Their antigens are not known. Using its own MiXCR run on the PCR reads, TCRdb lists one record per CDR3 protein. The table records over 20,000 distinct CDR3 sequences, about half of them present only once. Sample: CD4+ T cells from blood, cultured in vitro. These receptors all come from a human donor who had recovered from COVID-19. Each CDR3 is given with its conserved first and last residue. Fields, in order: clone size, D gene, V gene, J gene, CDR3 DNA, CDR3 protein. D genes are given only for firm matches. Size values are once, few and many counts, or a class for expanded clones, and some rows have none.

once	TRBD2	TRBV29-1	TRBJ2-3	TGCAGCTCTGATCAGGGAGGGACAGATACGCAGTATTTT	CSSDQGGTDTQYF
few	.	TRBV3-1	TRBJ1-1	TGTGCCAGCAGCCAAGACAGGGCCGATGAAGCTTTCTTT	CASSQDRADEAFF
.	TRBD1	TRBV24-1	TRBJ2-3	TGTGCCACCAGTGAAGCCGGGACAGCCACAGATACGCAGTATTTT	CATSEAGTATDTQYF
few	.	TRBV7-2	TRBJ1-2	TGTGCCAGCAGCGCCGGGACTGCCGGCTATGGCTACACCTTC	CASSAGTAGYGYTF
.	.	TRBV6-5	TRBJ1-5	TGTGCCAGCAGTTACTCGGAACGCAATCAGCCCCAGCATTTT	CASSYSERNQPQHF
.	.	TRBV5-4	TRBJ1-1	TGTGCCAGCAGCTTGAACCAGAACACTGAAGCTTTCTTT	CASSLNQNTEAFF
.	.	TRBV10-3	TRBJ2-3	TGTGCCTCCACCGGGAAGGGGGAAAATACGCAGTATTTT	CASTGKGENTQYF
.	TRBD2	TRBV2	TRBJ2-3	TGTGCCAGCAGTGAGGATAGCGGGAGGGATACGCAGTATTTT	CASSEDSGRDTQYF
.	TRBD1	TRBV20-1	TRBJ1-6	TGCAGTGCTAGGGACAGGACCGATTCACCCCTCCACTTT	CSARDRTDSPLHF
once	.	TRBV29-1	TRBJ2-1	TGCAGCGTTGAGCCGGGGGATTCTGATGAGCAGTTCTTC	CSVEPGDSDEQFF
.	.	TRBV6-1	TRBJ1-2	TGTGCCAGCATAGAGCAAGGGGACGTCGATGGCTACACCTTC	CASIEQGDVDGYTF
few	TRBD2	TRBV2	TRBJ2-1	TGTGCCAGCAGTCTAGCGGGAGGGCCCTGGGATGAGCAGTTCTTC	CASSLAGGPWDEQFF
.	TRBD2	TRBV7-3	TRBJ2-1	TGTGCCAGCAGCTTAGGGGGGGTCAATGAGCAGTTCTTC	CASSLGGVNEQFF
few	.	TRBV19	TRBJ2-1	TGTGCCAGTAGTATAGTCGGGACTCCCTCACGGTTCTACAATGAGCAGTTCTTC	CASSIVGTPSRFYNEQFF
.	TRBD2	TRBV28	TRBJ2-5	TGTGCCAGCAGTCCGACTAGCGGGACAGAGACCCAGTACTTC	CASSPTSGTETQYF
.	TRBD2	TRBV7-3	TRBJ2-3	TGTGCCAGCAGCGGGGGACTAGCGGGAGGCACAGATACGCAGTATTTT	CASSGGLAGGTDTQYF
.	.	TRBV19	TRBJ1-1	TGTGCCAGTAGTATGAGGGACACTGAAGCTTTCTTT	CASSMRDTEAFF
few	TRBD1	TRBV19	TRBJ1-1	TGTGCCAGTAGCGAGACAGGGGGCACTGAAGCTTTCTTT	CASSETGGTEAFF
few	.	TRBV5-4	TRBJ1-2	TGTGCCAGCAGCTACGGGACGGCCTACTATGGCTACACCTTC	CASSYGTAYYGYTF
few	TRBD1	TRBV27	TRBJ1-1	TGTGCCAGCAGTACCTGGACAGGCCGCACTGAAGCTTTCTTT	CASSTWTGRTEAFF
.	TRBD1	TRBV27	TRBJ1-4	TGTGCCAGCAGTTTACGGGACAGGGGAGGAAAACTGTTTTTT	CASSLRDRGGKLFF
few	.	TRBV10-2	TRBJ1-1	TGCGCCAGCAGTGATGGGGTAGAACGGACTGAAGCTTTCTTT	CASSDGVERTEAFF
.	.	TRBV20-1	TRBJ2-4	TGCAGTGCTAGGGGGGGGCAGGCCGGCGGAACCAAAAACATTCAGTACTTC	CSARGGQAGGTKNIQYF
.	.	TRBV5-4	TRBJ2-7	TGTGCCAGCAGCTTCGAGGGGGGGAGCTCCTACGAGCAGTACTTC	CASSFEGGSSYEQYF
few	.	TRBV6-5	TRBJ2-7	TGTGCCAGCAGTTACTCTAGCGGTAGCGCTGCCGAGCAGTACTTC	CASSYSSGSAAEQYF
once	TRBD2	TRBV7-3	TRBJ2-5	TGTGCCAGCAGCTTTCGGAGCAGGGAGGGGACCCAGTACTTC	CASSFRSREGTQYF
.	.	TRBV5-4	TRBJ1-5	TGTGCCAGCAGCTTGCGGGGCAGCAATCAGCCCCAGCATTTT	CASSLRGSNQPQHF
few	.	TRBV11-2	TRBJ1-6	TGTGCCAGCAGCTCAGGAGGGGGATTCACCCTCCACTTT	CASSSGGGFTLHF
.	TRBD1	TRBV5-1	TRBJ2-5	TGCGCCAGCAGTCCAAACGGACAGGGTCAAGAGACCCAGTACTTC	CASSPNGQGQETQYF
.	TRBD2	TRBV20-1	TRBJ2-1	TGCAGTGCTAGAGCGAGCGGGAGTAATGAGCAGTTCTTC	CSARASGSNEQFF
few	.	TRBV2	TRBJ1-1	TGTGCCAGCCTAGCCCACAGGCCGGGCACTGAAGCTTTCTTT	CASLAHRPGTEAFF
.	.	TRBV7-9	TRBJ2-3	TGTGCCAGCAGCTCCAGGGGGGGCGCCGAGACAGATACGCAGTATTTT	CASSSRGGAETDTQYF
.	.	TRBV6-1	TRBJ1-5	TGTGCCAGCACGAGACGACCTAGGTTTTATAGCAATCAGCCCCAGCATTTT	CASTRRPRFYSNQPQHF
.	.	TRBV5-1	TRBJ1-1	TGCGCCAGCAGCGCCAGCCGGGGACAAGTCACTGAAGCTTTCTTT	CASSASRGQVTEAFF
few	.	TRBV24-1	TRBJ2-6	TGTGCCACCAGTGCTGGGGCCAACGTCCTGACTTTC	CATSAGANVLTF
.	.	TRBV11-3	TRBJ1-1	TGTGCCAGCAGCCCGCGTCGAGATTACACTGAAGCTTTCTTT	CASSPRRDYTEAFF
once	TRBD1	TRBV29-1	TRBJ2-5	TGCAGCGTCCTCGGGACAGGTGGGGAGACCCAGTACTTC	CSVLGTGGETQYF
.	.	TRBV5-8	TRBJ1-1	TGTGCCAGCAGCCCAATGCCCCAGGGATCCACTGAAGCTTTCTTT	CASSPMPQGSTEAFF
.	TRBD1	TRBV2	TRBJ1-6	TGTGCCAGCGGGGTAGGGGACAGGGGGTCACCCCTCCACTTT	CASGVGDRGSPLHF
.	.	TRBV5-4	TRBJ2-7	TGTGCCAGCAGCTTGGACACTCTAGGGGTCTACGAGCAGTACTTC	CASSLDTLGVYEQYF
.	.	TRBV6-5	TRBJ2-7	TGTGCCAGCAGTTACTCAGGGATCGGCTACGAGCAGTACTTC	CASSYSGIGYEQYF
once	.	TRBV14	TRBJ2-3	TGTGCCAGCAGCCAAGCTAGAAGTGAGGATACGCAGTATTTT	CASSQARSEDTQYF